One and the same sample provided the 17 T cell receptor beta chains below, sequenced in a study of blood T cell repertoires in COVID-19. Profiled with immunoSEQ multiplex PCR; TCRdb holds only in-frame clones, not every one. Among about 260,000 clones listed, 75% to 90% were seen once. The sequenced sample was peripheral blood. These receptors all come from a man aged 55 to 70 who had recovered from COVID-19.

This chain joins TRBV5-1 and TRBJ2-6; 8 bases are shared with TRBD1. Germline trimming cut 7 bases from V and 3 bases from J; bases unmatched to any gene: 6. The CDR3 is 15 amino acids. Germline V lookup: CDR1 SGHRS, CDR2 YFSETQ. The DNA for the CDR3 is TGCGCCAGCGGCCGACAGGGGAATGGGGCCAACGTCCTGACTTTC. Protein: CASGRQGNGANVLTF.

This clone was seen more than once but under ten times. For the CDR3, the DNA is TGTGCCAGCAGCGTCGGGGGACAGGGCGGTCAGCCCCAGCATTTT. Protein sequence: CASSVGGQGGQPQHF. V usage is TRBV9 and J usage is TRBJ1-5, with 9 bases that match TRBD1. Germline V CDR1 and CDR2: SGDLS, YYNGEE. The CDR3 extends over 15 amino acids. V shed 2 bases, J shed 6 bases, and the junction held 6 bases outside the gene matches.

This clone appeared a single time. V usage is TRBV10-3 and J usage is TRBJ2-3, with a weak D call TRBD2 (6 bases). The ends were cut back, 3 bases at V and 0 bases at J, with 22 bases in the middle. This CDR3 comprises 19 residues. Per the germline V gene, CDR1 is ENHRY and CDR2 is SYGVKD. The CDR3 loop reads CAISDPPGGGVTSTDTQYF. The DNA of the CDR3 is TGTGCCATCAGTGACCCGCCTGGAGGCGGGGTTACTAGCACAGATACGCAGTATTTT.

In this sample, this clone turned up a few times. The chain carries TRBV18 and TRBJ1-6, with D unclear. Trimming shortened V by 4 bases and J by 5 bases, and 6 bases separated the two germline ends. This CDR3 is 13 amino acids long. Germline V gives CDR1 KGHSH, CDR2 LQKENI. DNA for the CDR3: TGTGCCAGCTCACGGGAGGATAATTCACCCCTCCACTTT. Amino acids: CASSREDNSPLHF.

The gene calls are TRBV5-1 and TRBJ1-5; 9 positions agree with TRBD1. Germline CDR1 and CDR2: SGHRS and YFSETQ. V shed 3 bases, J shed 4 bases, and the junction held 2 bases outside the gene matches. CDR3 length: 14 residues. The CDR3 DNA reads TGCGCCAGCAGCTGGACAGGGGAGAATCAGCCCCAGCATTTT. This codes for CASSWTGENQPQHF.

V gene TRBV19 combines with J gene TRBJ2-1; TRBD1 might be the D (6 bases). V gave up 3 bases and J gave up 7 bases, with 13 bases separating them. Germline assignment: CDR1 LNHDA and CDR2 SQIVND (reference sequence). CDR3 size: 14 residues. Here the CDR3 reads CASSMGHGLNEQFF. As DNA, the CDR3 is TGTGCCAGTAGTATGGGACACGGCCTGAATGAGCAGTTCTTC.

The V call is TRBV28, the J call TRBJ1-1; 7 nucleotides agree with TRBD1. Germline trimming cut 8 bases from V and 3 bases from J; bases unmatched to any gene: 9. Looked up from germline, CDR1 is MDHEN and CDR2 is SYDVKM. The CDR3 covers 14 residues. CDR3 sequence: CASGTGDTDTEAFF. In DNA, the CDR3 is TGTGCCAGCGGCACAGGGGACACAGACACTGAAGCTTTCTTT.

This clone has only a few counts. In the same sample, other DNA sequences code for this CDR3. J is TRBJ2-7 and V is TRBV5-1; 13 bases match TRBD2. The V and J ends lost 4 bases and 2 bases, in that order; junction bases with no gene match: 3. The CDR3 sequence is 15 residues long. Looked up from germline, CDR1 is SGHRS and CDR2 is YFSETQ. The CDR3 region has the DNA TGCGCCAGCAGCCCCGGACTAGCGGGAGCCTACGAGCAGTACTTC. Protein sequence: CASSPGLAGAYEQYF.

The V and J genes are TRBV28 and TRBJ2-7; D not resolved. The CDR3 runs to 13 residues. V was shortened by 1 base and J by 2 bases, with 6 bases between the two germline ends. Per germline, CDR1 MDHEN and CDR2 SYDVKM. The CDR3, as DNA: TGTGCCAGCAGTTTATATTCAACCTACGAGCAGTACTTC. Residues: CASSLYSTYEQYF. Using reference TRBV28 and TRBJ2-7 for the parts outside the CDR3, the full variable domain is DVKVTQSSRYLVKRTGEKVFLECVQDMDHENMFWYRQDPGLGLRLIYFSYDVKMKEKGDIPEGYSVSREKKERFSLILESASTNQTSMYLCASSLYSTYEQYFGPGTRLTVT.

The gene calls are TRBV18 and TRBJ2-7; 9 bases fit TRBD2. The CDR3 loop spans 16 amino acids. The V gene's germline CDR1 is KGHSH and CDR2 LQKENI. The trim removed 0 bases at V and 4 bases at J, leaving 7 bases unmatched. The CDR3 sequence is CASSPPGLATGYEQYF. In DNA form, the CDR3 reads TGTGCCAGCTCACCACCCGGACTAGCGACCGGGTACGAGCAGTACTTC.

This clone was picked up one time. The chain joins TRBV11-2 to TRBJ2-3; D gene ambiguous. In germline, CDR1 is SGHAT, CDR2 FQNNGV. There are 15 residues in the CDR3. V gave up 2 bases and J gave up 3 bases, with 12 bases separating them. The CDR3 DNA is TGTGCCAGCAGCTTATACCCAGGCGCTACAGATACGCAGTATTTT. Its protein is CASSLYPGATDTQYF.

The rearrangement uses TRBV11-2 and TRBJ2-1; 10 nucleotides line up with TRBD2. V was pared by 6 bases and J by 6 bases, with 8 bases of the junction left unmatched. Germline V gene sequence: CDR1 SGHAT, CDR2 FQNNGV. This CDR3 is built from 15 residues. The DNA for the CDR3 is TGTGCCAGCAGTCGATCTAGCGGGAGCTTCAATGAGCAGTTCTTC. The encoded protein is CASSRSSGSFNEQFF.

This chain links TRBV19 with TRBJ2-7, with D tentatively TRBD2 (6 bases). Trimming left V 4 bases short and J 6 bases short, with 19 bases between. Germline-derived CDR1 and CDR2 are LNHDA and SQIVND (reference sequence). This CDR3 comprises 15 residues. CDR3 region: CASSRFFGGVGEQYF. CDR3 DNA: TGTGCCAGTAGTAGGTTCTTCGGGGGAGTAGGCGAGCAGTACTTC.

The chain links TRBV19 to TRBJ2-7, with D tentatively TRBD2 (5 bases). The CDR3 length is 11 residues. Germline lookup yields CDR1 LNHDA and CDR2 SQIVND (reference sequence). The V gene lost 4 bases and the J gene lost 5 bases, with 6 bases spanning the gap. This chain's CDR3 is CASSTRDEQYF. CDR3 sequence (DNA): TGTGCCAGTAGTACGAGGGACGAGCAGTACTTC.

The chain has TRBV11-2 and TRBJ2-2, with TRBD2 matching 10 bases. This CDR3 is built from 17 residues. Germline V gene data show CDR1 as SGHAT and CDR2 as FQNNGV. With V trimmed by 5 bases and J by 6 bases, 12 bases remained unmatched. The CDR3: CASSKISLAGVAGELFF. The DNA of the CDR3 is TGTGCCAGCAGCAAAATCTCCCTAGCGGGAGTGGCCGGGGAGCTGTTTTTT.

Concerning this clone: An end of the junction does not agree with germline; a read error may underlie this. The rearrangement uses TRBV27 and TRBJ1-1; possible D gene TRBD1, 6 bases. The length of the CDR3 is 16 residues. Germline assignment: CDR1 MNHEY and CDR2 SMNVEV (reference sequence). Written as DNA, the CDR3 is TGTGCCAGCAGGGCTACAGGGAGCCAGCTGAATACTGAAGCTTTCTTT. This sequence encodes CASRATGSQLNTEAFF.

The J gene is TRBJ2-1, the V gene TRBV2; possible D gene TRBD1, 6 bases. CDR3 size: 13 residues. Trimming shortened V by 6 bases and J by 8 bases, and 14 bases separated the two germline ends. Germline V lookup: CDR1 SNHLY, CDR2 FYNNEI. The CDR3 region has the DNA TGTGCCAGCAGGCACCCAGGGGACGATGAGCAGTTCTTC. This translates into CASRHPGDDEQFF.